What follows is one TCR beta chain and its context. Its antigen is unidentified. This specimen belongs to a study of OX40 agonist ivuxolimab in advanced cancers. Assay used: immunoSEQ multiplex PCR; TCRdb lists only in-frame clones, some missing. The sample includes some 77,000 clones, 70% to 90% of them seen just once. Germline V gene data show CDR1 as MGHDK and CDR2 as SYGVNS. The CDR3 loop spans 14 amino acids. V was clipped by 1 base and J by 5 bases, with 11 bases between them. Study results and limitations: Partial responders at 0.1-3.0 mg/kg showed near-lowest clonal expansion.

This TCR was recovered from an adult with an advanced solid tumor such as melanoma, head and neck, liver or kidney cancer. Source: CD4+ or CD8+ T cells sorted from blood, taken in a trial of the OX40 agonist ivuxolimab. The rearrangement joins TRBV25-1 to TRBJ2-5; D is unresolved. CDR3: CASSESLVWETQYF. CDR3 nucleotides: TGTGCCAGCAGTGAATCTCTAGTGTGGGAGACCCAGTACTTC.